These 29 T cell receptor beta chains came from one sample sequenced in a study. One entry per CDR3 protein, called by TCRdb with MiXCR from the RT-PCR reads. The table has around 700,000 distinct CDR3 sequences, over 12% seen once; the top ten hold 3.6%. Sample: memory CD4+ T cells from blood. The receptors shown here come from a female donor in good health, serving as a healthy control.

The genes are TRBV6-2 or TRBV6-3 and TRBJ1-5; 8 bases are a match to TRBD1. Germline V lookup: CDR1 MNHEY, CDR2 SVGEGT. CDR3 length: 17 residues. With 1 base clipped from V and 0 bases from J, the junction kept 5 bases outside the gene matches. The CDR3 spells CASSYWTGQGSNQPQHF. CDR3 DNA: TGTGCCAGCAGTTACTGGACCGGACAGGGTAGCAATCAGCCCCAGCATTTT.

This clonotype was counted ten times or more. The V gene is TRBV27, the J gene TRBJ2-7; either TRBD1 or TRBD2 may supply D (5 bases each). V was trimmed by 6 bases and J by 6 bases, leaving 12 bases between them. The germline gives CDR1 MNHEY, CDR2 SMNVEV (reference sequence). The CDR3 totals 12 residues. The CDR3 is CASSRDLAEQYF. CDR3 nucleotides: TGTGCCAGCAGCAGGGATCTAGCCGAGCAGTACTTC.

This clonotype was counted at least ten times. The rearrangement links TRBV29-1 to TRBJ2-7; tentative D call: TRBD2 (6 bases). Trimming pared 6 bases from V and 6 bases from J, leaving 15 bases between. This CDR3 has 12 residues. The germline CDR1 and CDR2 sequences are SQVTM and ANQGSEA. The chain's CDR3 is CSVTGESAEQYF. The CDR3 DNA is TGCAGCGTGACGGGGGAGAGTGCCGAGCAGTACTTC.

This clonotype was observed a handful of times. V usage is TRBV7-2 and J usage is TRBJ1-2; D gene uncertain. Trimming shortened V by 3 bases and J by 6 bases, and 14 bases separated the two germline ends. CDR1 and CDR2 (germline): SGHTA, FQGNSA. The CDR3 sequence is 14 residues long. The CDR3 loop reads CASSFSGAENGYTF. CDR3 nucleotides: TGTGCCAGCAGCTTCAGTGGCGCGGAGAATGGCTACACCTTC.

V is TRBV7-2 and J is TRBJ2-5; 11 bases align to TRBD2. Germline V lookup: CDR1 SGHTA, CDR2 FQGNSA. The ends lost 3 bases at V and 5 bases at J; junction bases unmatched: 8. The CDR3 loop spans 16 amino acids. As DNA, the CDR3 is TGTGCCAGCAGCTTTGGTAGCGGGGGGGCCTGGGAGACCCAGTACTTC. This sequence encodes CASSFGSGGAWETQYF.

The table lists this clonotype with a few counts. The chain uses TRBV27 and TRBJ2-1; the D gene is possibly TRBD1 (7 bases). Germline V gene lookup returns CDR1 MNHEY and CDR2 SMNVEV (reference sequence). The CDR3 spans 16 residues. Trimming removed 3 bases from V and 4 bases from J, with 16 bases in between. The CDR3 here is CASSFAGQKGYNEQFF. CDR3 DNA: TGTGCCAGCAGTTTCGCGGGACAGAAGGGGTACAATGAGCAGTTCTTC.

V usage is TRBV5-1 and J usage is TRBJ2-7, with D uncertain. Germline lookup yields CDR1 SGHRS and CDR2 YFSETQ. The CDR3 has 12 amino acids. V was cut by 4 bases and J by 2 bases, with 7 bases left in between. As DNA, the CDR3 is TGCGCCAGCAGCCAAAAGGCCTACGAGCAGTACTTC. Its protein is CASSQKAYEQYF.

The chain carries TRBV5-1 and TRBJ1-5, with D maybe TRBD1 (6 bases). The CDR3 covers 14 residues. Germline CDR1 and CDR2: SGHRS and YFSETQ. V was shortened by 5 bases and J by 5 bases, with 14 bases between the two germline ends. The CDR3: CASRAGDEDQPQHF. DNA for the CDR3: TGCGCCAGCAGGGCAGGGGACGAAGATCAGCCCCAGCATTTT.

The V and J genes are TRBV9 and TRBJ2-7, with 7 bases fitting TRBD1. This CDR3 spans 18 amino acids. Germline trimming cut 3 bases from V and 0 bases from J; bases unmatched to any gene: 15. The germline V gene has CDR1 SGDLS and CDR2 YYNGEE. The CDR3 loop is CASSAYPLRDRDSYEQYF. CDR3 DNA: TGTGCCAGCAGCGCCTACCCCCTACGGGACAGAGACTCCTACGAGCAGTACTTC.

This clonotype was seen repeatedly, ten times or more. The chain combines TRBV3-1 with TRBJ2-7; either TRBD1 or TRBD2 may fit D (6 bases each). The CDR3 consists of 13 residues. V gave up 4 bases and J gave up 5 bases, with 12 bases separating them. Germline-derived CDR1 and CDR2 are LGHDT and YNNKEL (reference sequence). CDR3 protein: CASSLGRGHEQYF. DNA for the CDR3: TGTGCCAGCAGCCTCGGCCGGGGGCACGAGCAGTACTTC.

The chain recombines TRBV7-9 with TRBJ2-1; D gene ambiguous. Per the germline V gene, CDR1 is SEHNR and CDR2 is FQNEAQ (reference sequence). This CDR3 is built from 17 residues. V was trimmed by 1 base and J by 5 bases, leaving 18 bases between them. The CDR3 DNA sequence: TGTGCCAGCAGCTTAGGATTGCAAGCGAGGCGGAACAATGAGCAGTTCTTC. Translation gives CASSLGLQARRNNEQFF.

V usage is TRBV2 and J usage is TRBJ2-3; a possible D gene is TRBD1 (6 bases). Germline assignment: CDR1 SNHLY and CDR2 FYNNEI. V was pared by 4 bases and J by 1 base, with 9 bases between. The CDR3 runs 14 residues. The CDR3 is CASSGGHRTDTQYF. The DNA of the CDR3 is TGTGCCAGCAGTGGGGGACACCGCACAGATACGCAGTATTTT.

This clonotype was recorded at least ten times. In nucleotides, the CDR3 is TGTGCCAGCAGCTGGGAAGCGGGGCAGATCTACGAGCAGTACTTC. This translates into CASSWEAGQIYEQYF. The V gene is TRBV5-5, the J gene TRBJ2-7, with TRBD2 matching over 7 bases. CDR1 and CDR2 (germline): SGHKS, YYEKEE (reference sequence). This CDR3 region has 15 residues. V shed 3 bases, J shed 3 bases, and the junction held 9 bases outside the gene matches. Variable domain in full (rest from reference TRBV5-5 and TRBJ2-7): DAGVTQSPTHLIKTRGQQVTLRCSPISGHKSVSWYQQVLGQGPQFIFQYYEKEERGRGNFPDRFSARQFPNYSSELNVNALLLGDSALYLCASSWEAGQIYEQYFGPGTRLTVT.

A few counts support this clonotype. The CDR3 DNA is TGCAGTGCTAATGGACTAGTAGCCCAAAATGAGCAGTTCTTC. This translates into CSANGLVAQNEQFF. The chain recombines TRBV20-1 with TRBJ2-1; 7 bases agree with TRBD2. V trimming: 4 bases; J trimming: 7 bases; junction bases outside the gene matches: 10. The CDR3 sequence is 14 residues long. The germline V gene encodes CDR1 DFQATT and CDR2 SNEGSKA (reference sequence).

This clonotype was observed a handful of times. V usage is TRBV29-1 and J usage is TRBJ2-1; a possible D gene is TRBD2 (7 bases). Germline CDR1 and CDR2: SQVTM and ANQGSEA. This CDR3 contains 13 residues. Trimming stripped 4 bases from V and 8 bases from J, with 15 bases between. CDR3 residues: CSVATGTKDEQFF. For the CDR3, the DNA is TGCAGCGTTGCAACAGGGACTAAGGATGAGCAGTTCTTC.

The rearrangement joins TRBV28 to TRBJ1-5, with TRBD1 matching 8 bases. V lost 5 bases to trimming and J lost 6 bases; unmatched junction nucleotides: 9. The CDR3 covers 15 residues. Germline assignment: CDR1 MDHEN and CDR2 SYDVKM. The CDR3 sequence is CASSPRQGQSQPQHF. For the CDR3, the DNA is TGTGCCAGCAGTCCCCGACAGGGGCAGAGTCAGCCCCAGCATTTT.

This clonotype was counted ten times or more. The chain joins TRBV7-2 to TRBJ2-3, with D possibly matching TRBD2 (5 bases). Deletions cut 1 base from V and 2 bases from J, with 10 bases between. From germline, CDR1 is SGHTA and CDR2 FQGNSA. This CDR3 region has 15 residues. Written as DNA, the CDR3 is TGTGCCAGCAGCTTAGGAGGGAGACTCACAGATACGCAGTATTTT. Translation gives CASSLGGRLTDTQYF.

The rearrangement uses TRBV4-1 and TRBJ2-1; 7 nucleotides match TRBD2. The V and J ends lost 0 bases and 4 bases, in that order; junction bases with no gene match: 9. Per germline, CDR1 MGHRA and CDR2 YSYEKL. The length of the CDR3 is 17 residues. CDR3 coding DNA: TGCGCCAGCAGCCAAGATTCTGAGAGCGGGATGTACAATGAGCAGTTCTTC. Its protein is CASSQDSESGMYNEQFF.

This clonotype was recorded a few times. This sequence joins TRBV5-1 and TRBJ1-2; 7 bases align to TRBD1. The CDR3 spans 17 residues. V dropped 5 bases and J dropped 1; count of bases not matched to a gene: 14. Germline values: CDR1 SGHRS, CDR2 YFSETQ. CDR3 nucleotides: TGCGCCAGCAGAGGGAACCGGGACAGCCAATTTAACTATGGCTACACCTTC. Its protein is CASRGNRDSQFNYGYTF.

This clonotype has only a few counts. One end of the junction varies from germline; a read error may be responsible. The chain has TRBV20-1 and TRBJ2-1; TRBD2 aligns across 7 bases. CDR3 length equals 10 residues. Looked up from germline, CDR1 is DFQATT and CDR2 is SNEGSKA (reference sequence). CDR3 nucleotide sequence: TGCAGTGCTGGGGACTACCAACGGGTCTTC. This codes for CSAGDYQRVF.

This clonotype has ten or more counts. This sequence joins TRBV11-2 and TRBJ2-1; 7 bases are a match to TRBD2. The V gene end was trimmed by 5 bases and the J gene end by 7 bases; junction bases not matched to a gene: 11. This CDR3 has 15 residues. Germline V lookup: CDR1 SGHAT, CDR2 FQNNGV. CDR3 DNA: TGTGCCAGCAGCCGTTGGGAGGGAGTCAATAATGAGCAGTTCTTC. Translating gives CASSRWEGVNNEQFF.

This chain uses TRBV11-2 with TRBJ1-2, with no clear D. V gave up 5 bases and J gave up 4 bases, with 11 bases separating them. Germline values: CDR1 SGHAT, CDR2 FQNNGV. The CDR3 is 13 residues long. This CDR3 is CASSPPSRYGYTF. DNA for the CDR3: TGTGCCAGCAGCCCCCCGTCCCGCTATGGCTACACCTTC.

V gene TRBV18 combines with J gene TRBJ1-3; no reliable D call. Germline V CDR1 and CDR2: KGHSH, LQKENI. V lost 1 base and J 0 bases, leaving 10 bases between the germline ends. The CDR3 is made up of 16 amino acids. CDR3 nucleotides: TGTGCCAGCTCACCACGATCGCCGGCCTCTGGAAACACCATATATTTT. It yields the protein CASSPRSPASGNTIYF. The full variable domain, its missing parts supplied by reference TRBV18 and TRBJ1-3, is NAGVMQNPRHLVRRRGQEARLRCSPMKGHSHVYWYRQLPEEGLKFMVYLQKENIIDESGMPKERFSAEFPKEGPSILRIQQVVRGDSAAYFCASSPRSPASGNTIYFGEGSWLTVV.

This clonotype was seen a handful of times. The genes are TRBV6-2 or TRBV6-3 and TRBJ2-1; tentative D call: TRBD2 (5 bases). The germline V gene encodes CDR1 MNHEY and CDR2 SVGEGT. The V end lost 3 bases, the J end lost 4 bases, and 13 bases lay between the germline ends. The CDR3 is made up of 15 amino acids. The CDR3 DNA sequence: TGTGCCAGCAGTTATCTTGGGAGTCTATACAATGAGCAGTTCTTC. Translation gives CASSYLGSLYNEQFF.

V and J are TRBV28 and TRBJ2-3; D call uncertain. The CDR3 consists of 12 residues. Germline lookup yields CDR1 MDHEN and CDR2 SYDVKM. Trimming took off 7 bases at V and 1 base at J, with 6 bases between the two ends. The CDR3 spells CASNWGTDTQYF. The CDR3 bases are TGTGCCAGCAACTGGGGCACAGATACGCAGTATTTT.

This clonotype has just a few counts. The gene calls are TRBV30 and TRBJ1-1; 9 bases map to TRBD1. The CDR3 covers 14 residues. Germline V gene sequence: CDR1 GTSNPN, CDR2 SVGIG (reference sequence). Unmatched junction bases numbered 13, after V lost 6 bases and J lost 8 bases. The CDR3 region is CACPPGQGFREAFF. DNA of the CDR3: TGTGCCTGTCCGCCGGGACAGGGTTTCCGGGAAGCTTTCTTT. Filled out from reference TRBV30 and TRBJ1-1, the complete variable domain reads SQTIHQWPATLVQPVGSPLSLECTVEGTSNPNLYWYRQAAGRGLQLLFYSVGIGQISSEVPQNLSASRPQDRQFILSSKKLLLSDSGFYLCACPPGQGFREAFFGQGTRLTVV.

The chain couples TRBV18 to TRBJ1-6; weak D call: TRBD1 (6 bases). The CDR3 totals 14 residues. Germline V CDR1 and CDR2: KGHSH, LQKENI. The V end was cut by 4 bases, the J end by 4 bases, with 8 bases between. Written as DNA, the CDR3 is TGTGCCAGCTCACGGACAGAGTATAATTCACCCCTCCACTTT. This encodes CASSRTEYNSPLHF.

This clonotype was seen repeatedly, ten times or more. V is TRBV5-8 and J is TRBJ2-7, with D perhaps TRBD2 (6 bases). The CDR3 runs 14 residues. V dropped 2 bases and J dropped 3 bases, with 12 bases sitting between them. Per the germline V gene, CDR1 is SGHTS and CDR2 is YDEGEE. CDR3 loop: CASSFGPGGYEQYF. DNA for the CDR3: TGTGCCAGCAGCTTCGGACCCGGGGGCTACGAGCAGTACTTC.

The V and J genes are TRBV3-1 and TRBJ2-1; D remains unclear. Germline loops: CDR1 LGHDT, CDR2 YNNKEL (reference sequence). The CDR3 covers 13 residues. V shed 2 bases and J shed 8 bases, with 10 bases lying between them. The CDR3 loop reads CASSQSLNHEQFF. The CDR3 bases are TGTGCCAGCAGCCAATCTCTAAACCATGAGCAGTTCTTC.